Shown below are 10 T cell receptor beta chains from a single sample sequenced in a study of blood T cells in healthy people across ages (dated by TCRdb to the mid-2010s). The library was built by means of 5' RACE. TCRdb shows the sequencer as Illumina HiSeq 2500. A second PCR of 7 to 11 cycles was performed with a sample-barcoded 5' primer and a J-beta primer mix. Using fastp at Q25 and MiXCR, TCRdb reprocessed the public reads and kept productive beta chains. Rows matching on CDR3 protein sequence are summarized as one entry with the most common DNA and genes. For this sample the table gives 1.5 million to 1.8 million distinct CDR3 sequences, of which around 40% were detected only once. Of the sample, approximately 4% is held by the ten largest clones. Sequenced input: blood. All receptors come from a woman aged 18 to 35 in good health.

The table lists this clonotype with a few counts. The chain employs TRBV27 and TRBJ1-1; a weak D match, TRBD1 (5 bases). Per the germline V gene, CDR1 is MNHEY and CDR2 is SMNVEV (reference sequence). This CDR3 has 13 residues. V lost 5 bases to trimming and J lost 3 bases, with 10 bases between them. CDR3 sequence (DNA): TGTGCCAGCAGTGTAGTAGGGGACACTGAAGCTTTCTTT. Amino acid sequence: CASSVVGDTEAFF.

V usage is TRBV15 and J usage is TRBJ2-1; tentatively, D is TRBD2 (5 bases). Per the germline V gene, CDR1 is LNHNV and CDR2 is YYDKDF (reference sequence). Trimming took 11 bases from V and 5 from J, leaving 16 bases between them. This CDR3 region has 13 residues. The CDR3 here is CAHSLGLHNEQFF. The DNA for the CDR3 is TGTGCCCACAGCCTAGGACTGCACAATGAGCAGTTCTTC. Using reference TRBV15 and TRBJ2-1 for the parts outside the CDR3, the full variable domain is DAMVIQNPRYQVTQFGKPVTLSCSQTLNHNVMYWYQQKSSQAPKLLFHYYDKDFNNEADTPDNFQSRRPNTSFCFLDIRSPGLGDTAMYLCAHSLGLHNEQFFGPGTRLTVL.

A word on this clonotype: A read error may be the cause here, since a much bigger clone is one base away. The gene calls are TRBV7-2 and TRBJ2-7, with 7 bases that match TRBD1. This CDR3 is built from 15 residues. Germline loops: CDR1 SGHTA, CDR2 FQGNSA. The ends lost 5 bases at V and 0 bases at J; junction bases unmatched: 7. CDR3 bases: TGTACCAGCAGCCCACAGACAGGGAGCTCCTACGAGCAGTACTTC. This codes for CTSSPQTGSSYEQYF.

This clonotype has a handful of counts. This rearrangement joins TRBV7-2 to TRBJ2-1; no definite D call. The CDR3 has 12 amino acids. CDR1 and CDR2 from the germline V gene are SGHTA and FQGNSA. V lost 1 base and J lost 9, with 7 bases in between. The CDR3 protein is CASSLDIREQFF. The CDR3 DNA reads as TGTGCCAGCAGCTTAGATATCCGTGAGCAGTTCTTC.

In this sample, this clonotype turned up once. A much larger clone sits a single nucleotide away, making a read error possible. The V and J genes are TRBV29-1 and TRBJ2-1; no definite D call. CDR3 length: 13 amino acids. Germline values: CDR1 SQVTM, CDR2 ANQGSEA. V was shortened by 4 bases and J by 4 bases, with 11 bases between the two germline ends. CDR3 sequence reads: CSVVRAKYNEQFF. The CDR3 bases are TGCAGCGTTGTACGAGCGAAATACAATGAGCAGTTCTTC.

The V and J genes are TRBV20-1 and TRBJ2-4; the match to TRBD1 covers 9 bases. Germline loops: CDR1 DFQATT, CDR2 SNEGSKA (reference sequence). CDR3 length: 14 residues. V gave up 6 bases and J gave up 6 bases; unmatched junction bases: 9. The CDR3 reads CSAEQGAQGNIQYF. CDR3 sequence (DNA): TGCAGTGCCGAACAGGGGGCGCAGGGAAACATTCAGTACTTC.

Of note for this clonotype: The germline gene is not matched at one end of the junction; a read error may be the cause. The rearrangement uses TRBV2 and TRBJ2-1; D is perhaps TRBD1 (5 bases). There are 14 residues in the CDR3. The germline V gene has CDR1 SNHLY and CDR2 FYNNEI. Here the CDR3 DNA reads TGTGCCAGCAGAAGCAGGGCTGCCTACGATGAGCAGTTCTTC. It specifies CASRSRAAYDEQFF.

The chain couples TRBV6-1 to TRBJ2-4; 11 nucleotides agree with TRBD1. The length of the CDR3 is 14 residues. V shed 3 bases, J shed 8 bases, and the junction held 3 bases outside the gene matches. Germline CDR1 and CDR2: MNHNS and SASEGT. The CDR3 sequence: CASSEDRGLDIQYF. The DNA of the CDR3 is TGTGCCAGCAGTGAGGACAGGGGGCTGGACATTCAGTACTTC.

The chain joins TRBV27 to TRBJ1-2; D unresolved. The length of the CDR3 is 11 residues. Germline V gene lookup returns CDR1 MNHEY and CDR2 SMNVEV (reference sequence). Trimming pared 6 bases from V and 8 bases from J, leaving 10 bases between. For the CDR3, the DNA is TGTGCCAGCAGGAAAGATGAGGGCTACACCTTC. It is translated as CASRKDEGYTF.

Remarks on this clonotype: A much larger clone lies one base from this, so it may be a read error. The CDR3 DNA follows: TGTGCCAGCAGTGACTCGATCAGCTACGAGCAGTACTTC. It codes for CASSDSISYEQYF. The chain combines TRBV6-6 with TRBJ2-7; no definite D call. The CDR3 totals 13 residues. The V gene's germline CDR1 is MNHNY and CDR2 SVGAGI (reference sequence).